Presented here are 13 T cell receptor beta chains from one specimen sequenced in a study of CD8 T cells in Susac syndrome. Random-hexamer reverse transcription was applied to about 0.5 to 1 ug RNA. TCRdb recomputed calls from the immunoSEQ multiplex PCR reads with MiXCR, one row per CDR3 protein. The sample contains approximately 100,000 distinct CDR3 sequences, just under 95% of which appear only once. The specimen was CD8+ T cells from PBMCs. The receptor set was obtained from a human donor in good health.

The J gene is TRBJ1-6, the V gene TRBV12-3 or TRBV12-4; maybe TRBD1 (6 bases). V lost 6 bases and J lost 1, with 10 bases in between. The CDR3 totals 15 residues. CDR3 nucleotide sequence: TGTGCCAGCAGCCGCGACAGGTCCTATAATTCACCCCTCCACTTT. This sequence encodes CASSRDRSYNSPLHF.

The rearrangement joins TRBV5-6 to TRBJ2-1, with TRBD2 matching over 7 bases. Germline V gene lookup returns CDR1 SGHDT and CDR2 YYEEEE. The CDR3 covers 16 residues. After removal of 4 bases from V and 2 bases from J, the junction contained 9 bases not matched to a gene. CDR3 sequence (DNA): TGTGCCAGCAGCGCGTTCGGTAGCGGGCCCTACAATGAGCAGTTCTTC. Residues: CASSAFGSGPYNEQFF.

The CDR3 DNA reads TGTGCCAGCAGTACCACAGGGCACGGGGCCAACGTCCTGACTTTC. It encodes CASSTTGHGANVLTF. The V call is TRBV6-5, the J call TRBJ2-6, with D tentatively TRBD1 (6 bases). Trimming left V 5 bases short and J 4 bases short, with 12 bases between. CDR3 length equals 15 residues. Germline CDR1 is MNHEY and CDR2 is SVGAGI.

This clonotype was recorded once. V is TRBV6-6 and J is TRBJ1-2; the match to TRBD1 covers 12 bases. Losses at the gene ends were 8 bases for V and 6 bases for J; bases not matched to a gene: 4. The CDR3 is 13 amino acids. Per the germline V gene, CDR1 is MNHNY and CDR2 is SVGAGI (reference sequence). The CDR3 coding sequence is TGTGCCAGCGGGGACAGGGGGCTAGATGGCTACACCTTC. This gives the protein CASGDRGLDGYTF.

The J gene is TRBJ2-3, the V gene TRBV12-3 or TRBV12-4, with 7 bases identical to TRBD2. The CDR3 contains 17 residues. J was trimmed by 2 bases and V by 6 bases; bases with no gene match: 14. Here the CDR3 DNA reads TGTGCCAGCAGCAAAGCAAGCGGGGCATCTACCACAGATACGCAGTATTTT. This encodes CASSKASGASTTDTQYF.

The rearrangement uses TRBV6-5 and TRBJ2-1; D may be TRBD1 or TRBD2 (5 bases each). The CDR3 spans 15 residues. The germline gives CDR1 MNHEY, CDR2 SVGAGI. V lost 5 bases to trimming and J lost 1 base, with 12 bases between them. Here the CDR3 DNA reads TGTGCCAGCAGTCGCACTAGGGGTTCCTACAATGAGCAGTTCTTC. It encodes CASSRTRGSYNEQFF.

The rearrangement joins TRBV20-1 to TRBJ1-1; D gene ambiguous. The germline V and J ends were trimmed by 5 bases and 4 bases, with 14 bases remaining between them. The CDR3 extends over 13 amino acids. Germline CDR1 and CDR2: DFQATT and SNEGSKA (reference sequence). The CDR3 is CSAQRFAATEAFF. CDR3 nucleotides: TGCAGTGCTCAAAGATTCGCGGCCACTGAAGCTTTCTTT.

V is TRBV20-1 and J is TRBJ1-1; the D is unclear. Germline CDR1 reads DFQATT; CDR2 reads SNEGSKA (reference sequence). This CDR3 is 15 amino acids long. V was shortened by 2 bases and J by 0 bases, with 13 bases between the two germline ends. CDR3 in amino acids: CSARRRTNMNTEAFF. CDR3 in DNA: TGCAGTGCTAGAAGGAGGACGAACATGAACACTGAAGCTTTCTTT.

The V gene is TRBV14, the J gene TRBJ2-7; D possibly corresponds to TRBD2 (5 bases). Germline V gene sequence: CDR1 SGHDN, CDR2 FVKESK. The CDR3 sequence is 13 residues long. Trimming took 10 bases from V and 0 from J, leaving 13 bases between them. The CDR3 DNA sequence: TGTGCCACGCGAGGGTCGAGCTCCTACGAGCAGTACTTC. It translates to CATRGSSSYEQYF.

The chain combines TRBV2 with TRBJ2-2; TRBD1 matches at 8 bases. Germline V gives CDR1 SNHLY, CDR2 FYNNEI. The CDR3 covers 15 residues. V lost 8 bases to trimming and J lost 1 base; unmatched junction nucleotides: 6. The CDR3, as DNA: TGTGCCAGCTTTCCCGGGACAGGGAACACCGGGGAGCTGTTTTTT. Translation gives CASFPGTGNTGELFF.

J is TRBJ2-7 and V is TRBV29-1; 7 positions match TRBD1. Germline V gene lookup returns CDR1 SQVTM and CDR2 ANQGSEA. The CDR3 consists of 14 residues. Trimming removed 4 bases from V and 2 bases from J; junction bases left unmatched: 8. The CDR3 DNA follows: TGCAGCGTTGTGGGGCCGACAGGGACCTACGAGCAGTACTTC. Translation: CSVVGPTGTYEQYF.

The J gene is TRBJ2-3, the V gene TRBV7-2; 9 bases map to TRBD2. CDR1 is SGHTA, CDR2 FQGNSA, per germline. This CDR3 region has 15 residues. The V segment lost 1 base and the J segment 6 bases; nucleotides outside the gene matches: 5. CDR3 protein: CASSLVPSGADTQYF. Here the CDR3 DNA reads TGTGCCAGCAGCTTAGTTCCTAGCGGGGCGGATACGCAGTATTTT. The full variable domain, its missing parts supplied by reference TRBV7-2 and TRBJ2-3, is GAGVSQSPSNKVTEKGKDVELRCDPISGHTALYWYRQSLGQGLEFLIYFQGNSAPDKSGLPSDRFSAERTGGSVSTLTIQRTQQEDSAVYLCASSLVPSGADTQYFGPGTRLTVL.

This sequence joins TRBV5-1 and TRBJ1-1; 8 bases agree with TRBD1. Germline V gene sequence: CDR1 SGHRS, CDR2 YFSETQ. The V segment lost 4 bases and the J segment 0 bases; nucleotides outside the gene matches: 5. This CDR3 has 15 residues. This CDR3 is CASSAGTGMNTEAFF. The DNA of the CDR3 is TGCGCCAGCAGCGCGGGGACAGGCATGAACACTGAAGCTTTCTTT.